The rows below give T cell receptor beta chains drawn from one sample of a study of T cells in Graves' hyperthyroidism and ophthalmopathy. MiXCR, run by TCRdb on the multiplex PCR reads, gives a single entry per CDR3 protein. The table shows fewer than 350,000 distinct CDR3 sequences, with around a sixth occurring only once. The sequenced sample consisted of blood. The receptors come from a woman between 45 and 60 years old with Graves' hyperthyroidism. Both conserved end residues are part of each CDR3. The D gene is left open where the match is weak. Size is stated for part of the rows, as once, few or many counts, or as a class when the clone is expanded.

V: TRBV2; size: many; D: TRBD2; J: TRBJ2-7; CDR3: CASSWTSGSLYEQYF; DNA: TGTGCCAGCAGCTGGACTAGCGGGAGCCTCTACGAGCAGTACTTC
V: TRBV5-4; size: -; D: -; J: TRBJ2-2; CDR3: CASSLEATRSRTGELFF; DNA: TGTGCCAGCAGCTTGGAGGCGACACGGTCGCGGACCGGGGAGCTGTTTTTT
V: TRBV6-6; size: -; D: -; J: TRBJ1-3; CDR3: CASSYSRAGNTIYF; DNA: TGTGCCAGCAGTTACTCTAGGGCTGGAAACACCATATATTTT
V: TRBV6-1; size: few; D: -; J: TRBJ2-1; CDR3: CASSWLRDAEQFF; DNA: TGTGCCAGCAGTTGGCTCCGGGACGCTGAGCAGTTCTTC
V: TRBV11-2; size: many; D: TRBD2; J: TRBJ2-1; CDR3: CASSLGLAGGKVNEQFF; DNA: TGTGCCAGCAGCCTCGGACTAGCGGGAGGAAAGGTCAATGAGCAGTTCTTC
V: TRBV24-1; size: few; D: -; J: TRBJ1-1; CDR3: CATSDPGTSQPAFF; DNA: TGTGCCACCAGTGACCCCGGGACTTCTCAGCCAGCTTTCTTT
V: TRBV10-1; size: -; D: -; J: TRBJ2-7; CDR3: CAKLSDESYEQYF; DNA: TGCGCCAAGCTTAGCGACGAATCCTACGAGCAGTACTTC
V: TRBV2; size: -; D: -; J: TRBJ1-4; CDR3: CASSGQDRIEKLFF; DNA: TGTGCCAGCAGTGGGCAAGACAGGATCGAAAAACTGTTTTTT
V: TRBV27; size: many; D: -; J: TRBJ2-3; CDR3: CASSLSEATDTQYF; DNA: TGTGCCAGCAGTTTATCGGAGGCCACAGATACGCAGTATTTT
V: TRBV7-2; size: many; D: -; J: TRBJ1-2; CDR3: CASSLWGGTYGYTF; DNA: TGTGCCAGCAGCTTATGGGGTGGGACCTATGGCTACACCTTC
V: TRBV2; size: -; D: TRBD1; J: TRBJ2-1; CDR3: CASMTTGTDNEQFF; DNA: TGTGCCAGCATGACGACCGGGACAGACAATGAGCAGTTCTTC
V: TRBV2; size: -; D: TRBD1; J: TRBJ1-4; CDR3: CASTRQGGIKGYWNEKLFF; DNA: TGTGCCAGCACTCGGCAGGGGGGTATTAAGGGATATTGGAATGAAAAACTGTTTTTT
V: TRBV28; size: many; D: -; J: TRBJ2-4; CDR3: CASSYRVERNIQYF; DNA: TGTGCCAGCAGTTACAGGGTGGAGAGAAACATTCAGTACTTC
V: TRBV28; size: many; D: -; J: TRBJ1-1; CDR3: CASSEGGNTEAFF; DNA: TGTGCCAGCAGTGAGGGGGGGAACACTGAAGCTTTCTTT
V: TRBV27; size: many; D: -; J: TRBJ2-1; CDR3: CASSLLALANYNEQFF; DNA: TGTGCCAGCAGTCTACTTGCTCTAGCGAACTACAATGAGCAGTTCTTC
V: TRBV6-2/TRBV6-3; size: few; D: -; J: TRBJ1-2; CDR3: CASSYSISGGNGYTF; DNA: TGTGCCAGCAGTTACTCGATTTCAGGCGGAAATGGCTACACCTTC
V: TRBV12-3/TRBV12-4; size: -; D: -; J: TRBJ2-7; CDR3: CASSFEQGSYEQYF; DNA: TGTGCCAGCAGTTTCGAACAAGGCTCCTACGAGCAGTACTTC
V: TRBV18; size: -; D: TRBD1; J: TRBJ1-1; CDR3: CASSSRTGYTEAFF; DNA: TGTGCCAGCTCATCCCGGACAGGGTACACTGAAGCTTTCTTT
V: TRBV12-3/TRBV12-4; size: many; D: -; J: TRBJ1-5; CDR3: CASSLMGNQPQHF; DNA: TGTGCCAGCAGTTTGATGGGGAATCAGCCCCAGCATTTT
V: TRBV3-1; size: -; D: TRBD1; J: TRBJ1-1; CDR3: CASSQGNRGRAFF; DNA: TGTGCCAGCAGCCAGGGGAACAGGGGTCGAGCTTTCTTT
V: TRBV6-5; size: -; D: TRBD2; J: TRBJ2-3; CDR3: CASSYGGDTDTQYF; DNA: TGTGCCAGCAGTTACGGGGGGGACACAGATACGCAGTATTTT
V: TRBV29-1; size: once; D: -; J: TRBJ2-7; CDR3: CSVESLTGDEQYF; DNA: TGCAGCGTTGAATCATTGACAGGTGACGAGCAGTACTTC
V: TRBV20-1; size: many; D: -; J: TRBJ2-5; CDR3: CSAFPRTLQETQYF; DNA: TGCAGTGCTTTTCCTAGGACGCTCCAAGAGACCCAGTACTTC
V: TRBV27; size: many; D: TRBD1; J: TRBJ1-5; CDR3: CASSFGTDNQPQHF; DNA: TGTGCCAGCAGTTTCGGGACAGACAATCAGCCCCAGCATTTT
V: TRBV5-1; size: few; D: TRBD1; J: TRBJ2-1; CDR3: CANRGIGQSSYNEQFF; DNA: TGCGCCAACAGGGGGATTGGCCAAAGCTCCTACAATGAGCAGTTCTTC
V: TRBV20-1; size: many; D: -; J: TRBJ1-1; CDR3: CSARDREGNTEAFF; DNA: TGCAGTGCTAGAGATCGGGAGGGGAACACTGAAGCTTTCTTT
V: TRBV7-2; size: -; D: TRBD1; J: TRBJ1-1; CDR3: CASSFRTGKAFF; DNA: TGTGCCAGCAGCTTTCGGACAGGTAAAGCTTTCTTT
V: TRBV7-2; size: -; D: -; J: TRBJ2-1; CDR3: CASSLGWGRDNEQFF; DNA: TGTGCCAGCAGCTTAGGGTGGGGGAGAGACAATGAGCAGTTCTTC
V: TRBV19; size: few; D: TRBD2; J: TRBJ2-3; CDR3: CASSGPSSGTTDTQYF; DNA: TGTGCCAGTAGTGGCCCTTCTAGCGGAACCACAGATACGCAGTATTTT
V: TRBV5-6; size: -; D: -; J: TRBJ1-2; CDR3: CASSPDGSNYGYTF; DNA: TGTGCCAGCAGCCCGGACGGATCCAACTATGGCTACACCTTC
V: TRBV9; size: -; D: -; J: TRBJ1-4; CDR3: CASSPGGSRHEKLFF; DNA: TGTGCCAGCAGCCCGGGTGGAAGCAGACATGAAAAACTGTTTTTT
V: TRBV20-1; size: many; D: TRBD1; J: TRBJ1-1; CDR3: CSANTGAMNTEAFF; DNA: TGCAGTGCAAACACAGGGGCGATGAACACTGAAGCTTTCTTT
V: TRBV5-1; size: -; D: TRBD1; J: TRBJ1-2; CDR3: CASSLEQGALSYTF; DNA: TGCGCCAGCAGCTTGGAACAGGGGGCGCTCAGCTACACCTTC
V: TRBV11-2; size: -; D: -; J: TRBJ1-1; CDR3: CASSLYMNTEAFF; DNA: TGTGCCAGCAGCTTATATATGAACACTGAAGCTTTCTTT
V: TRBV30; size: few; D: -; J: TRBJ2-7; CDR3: CAWARGGPYEQYF; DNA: TGTGCCTGGGCTAGGGGTGGGCCCTACGAGCAGTACTTC